This T cell receptor beta chain emerged from a study of graft-versus-host responses after intestinal transplantation. In the study overall: Recipients received multivisceral, liver-intestinal, or isolated intestinal transplants. All of the recipients had induction that used anti-thymocyte globulin, then tacrolimus and steroids for roughly three years.

Study-level findings and limits: The study found high graft-versus-host to host-versus-graft clonal ratios in allografts of patients with graft-donor T cell macrochimerism. Detected in recipient marrow were GvH clones, some of which were first observed in ileum or blood.

The CDR3 covers 17 residues. CDR1 is LGHNA, CDR2 YSLEER, per germline. V gave up 3 bases and J gave up 6 bases; unmatched junction bases: 9. Concerning this clone itself: What it binds is unknown.

Method: immunoSEQ multiplex PCR; TCRdb's copy keeps in-frame clones and lacks some. The profile shows 90,000 to 150,000 clones, around 96% of them singletons. Sample: unstimulated CD8+ T cells sorted from spleen or lymph node cells, taken before intestinal transplant. This chain joins TRBV4-3 and TRBJ2-1, with 12 bases matching TRBD2. The sequence derives from a human donor who received an intestinal transplant. CDR3 amino acids: CASSHASSGRASNEQFF. The CDR3 DNA follows: TGCGCCAGCAGCCACGCCTCTAGCGGGAGGGCCTCCAATGAGCAGTTCTTC.